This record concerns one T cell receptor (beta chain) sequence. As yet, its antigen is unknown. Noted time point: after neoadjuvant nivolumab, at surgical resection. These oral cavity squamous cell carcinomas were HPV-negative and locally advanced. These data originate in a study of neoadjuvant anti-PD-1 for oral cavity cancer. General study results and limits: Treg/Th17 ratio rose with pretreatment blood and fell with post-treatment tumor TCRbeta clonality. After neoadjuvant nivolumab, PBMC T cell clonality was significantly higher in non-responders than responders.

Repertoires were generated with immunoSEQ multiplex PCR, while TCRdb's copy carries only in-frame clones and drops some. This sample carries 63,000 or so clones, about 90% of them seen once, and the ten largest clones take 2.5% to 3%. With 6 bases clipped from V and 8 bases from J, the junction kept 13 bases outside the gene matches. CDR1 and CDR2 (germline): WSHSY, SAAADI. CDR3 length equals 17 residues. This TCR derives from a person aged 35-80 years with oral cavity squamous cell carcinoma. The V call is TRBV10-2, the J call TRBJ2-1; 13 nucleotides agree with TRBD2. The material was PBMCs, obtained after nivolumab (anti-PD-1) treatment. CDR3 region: CASRTLPGLAGPHEQFF. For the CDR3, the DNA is TGCGCCAGCAGAACCCTTCCGGGACTAGCGGGGCCGCATGAGCAGTTCTTC.